The clone carrying this TCR beta chain has more than one count but fewer than ten. Authors of the study amplified TCR beta CDR3 regions from RNA transcripts. Initially, a first-round RT-PCR of the TCR CDR3 employed the HTBI primer set. TCRdb fed the multiplex PCR reads into MiXCR, producing one record per CDR3 protein. The table lists around 690,000 distinct CDR3 sequences, 17% of them singletons. These data belong to a study of T cells in Graves' hyperthyroidism and ophthalmopathy. Study as a whole: Peripheral blood draws took place at initial diagnosis, ahead of any treatment.

The CDR3 has 15 residues. V gave up 5 bases and J gave up 1 base; unmatched junction bases: 6. CDR1 is SEHNR and CDR2 is FQNEAQ in the germline V gene (reference sequence). This sequence was found in a man in his forties or fifties with Graves' hyperthyroidism. Material: blood. The chain links TRBV7-9 to TRBJ1-1, with 8 nucleotides matching TRBD1. Here the CDR3 reads CASSPGDRGNTEAFF. CDR3 DNA: TGTGCCAGCAGCCCCGGAGACAGGGGGAACACTGAAGCTTTCTTT.